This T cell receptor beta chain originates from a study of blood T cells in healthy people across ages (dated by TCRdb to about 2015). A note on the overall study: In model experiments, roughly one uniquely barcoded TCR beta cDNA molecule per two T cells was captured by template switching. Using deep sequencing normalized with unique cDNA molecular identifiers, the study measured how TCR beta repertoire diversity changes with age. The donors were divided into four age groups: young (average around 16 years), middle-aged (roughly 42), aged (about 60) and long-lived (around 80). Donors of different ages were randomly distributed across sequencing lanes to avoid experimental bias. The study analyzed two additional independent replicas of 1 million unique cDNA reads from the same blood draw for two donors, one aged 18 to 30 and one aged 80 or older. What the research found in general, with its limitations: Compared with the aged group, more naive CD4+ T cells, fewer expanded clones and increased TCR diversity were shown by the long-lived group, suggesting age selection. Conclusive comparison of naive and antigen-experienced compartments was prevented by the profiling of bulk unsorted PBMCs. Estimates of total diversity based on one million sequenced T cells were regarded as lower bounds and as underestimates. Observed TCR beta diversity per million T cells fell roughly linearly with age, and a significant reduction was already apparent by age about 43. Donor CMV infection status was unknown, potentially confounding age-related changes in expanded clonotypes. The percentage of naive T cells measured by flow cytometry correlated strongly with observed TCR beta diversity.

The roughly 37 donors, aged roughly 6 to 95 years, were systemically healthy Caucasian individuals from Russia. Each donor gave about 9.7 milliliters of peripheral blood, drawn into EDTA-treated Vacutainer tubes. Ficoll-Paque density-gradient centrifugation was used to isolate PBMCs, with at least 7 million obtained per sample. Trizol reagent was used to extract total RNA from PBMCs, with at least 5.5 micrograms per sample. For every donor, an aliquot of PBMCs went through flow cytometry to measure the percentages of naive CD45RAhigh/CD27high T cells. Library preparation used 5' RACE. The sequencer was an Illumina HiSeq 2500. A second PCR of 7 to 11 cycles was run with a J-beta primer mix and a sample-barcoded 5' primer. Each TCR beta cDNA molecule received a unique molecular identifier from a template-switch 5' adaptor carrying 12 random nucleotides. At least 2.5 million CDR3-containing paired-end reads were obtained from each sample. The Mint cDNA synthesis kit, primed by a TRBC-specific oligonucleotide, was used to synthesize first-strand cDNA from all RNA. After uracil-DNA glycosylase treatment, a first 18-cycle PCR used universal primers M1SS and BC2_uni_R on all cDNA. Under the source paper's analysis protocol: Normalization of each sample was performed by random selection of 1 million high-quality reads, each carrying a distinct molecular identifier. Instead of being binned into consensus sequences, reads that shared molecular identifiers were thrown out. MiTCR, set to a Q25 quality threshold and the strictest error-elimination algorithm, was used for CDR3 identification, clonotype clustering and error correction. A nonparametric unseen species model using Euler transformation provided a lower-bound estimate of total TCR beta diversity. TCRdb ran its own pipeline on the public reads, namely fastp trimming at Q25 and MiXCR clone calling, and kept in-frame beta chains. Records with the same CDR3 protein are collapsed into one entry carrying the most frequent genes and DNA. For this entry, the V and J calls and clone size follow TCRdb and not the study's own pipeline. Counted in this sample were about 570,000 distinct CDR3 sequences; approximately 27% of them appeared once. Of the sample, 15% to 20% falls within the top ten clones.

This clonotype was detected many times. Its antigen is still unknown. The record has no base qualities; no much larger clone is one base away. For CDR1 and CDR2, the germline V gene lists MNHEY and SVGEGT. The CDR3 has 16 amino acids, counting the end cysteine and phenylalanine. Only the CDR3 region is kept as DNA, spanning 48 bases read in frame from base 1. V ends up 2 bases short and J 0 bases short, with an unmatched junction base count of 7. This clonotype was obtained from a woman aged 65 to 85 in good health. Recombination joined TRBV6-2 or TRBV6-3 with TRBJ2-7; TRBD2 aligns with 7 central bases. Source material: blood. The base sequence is TGTGCCAGCAGTTACCGTGTGGGGGGGACCTCCTACGAGCAGTACTTC. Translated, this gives CASSYRVGGTSYEQYF.